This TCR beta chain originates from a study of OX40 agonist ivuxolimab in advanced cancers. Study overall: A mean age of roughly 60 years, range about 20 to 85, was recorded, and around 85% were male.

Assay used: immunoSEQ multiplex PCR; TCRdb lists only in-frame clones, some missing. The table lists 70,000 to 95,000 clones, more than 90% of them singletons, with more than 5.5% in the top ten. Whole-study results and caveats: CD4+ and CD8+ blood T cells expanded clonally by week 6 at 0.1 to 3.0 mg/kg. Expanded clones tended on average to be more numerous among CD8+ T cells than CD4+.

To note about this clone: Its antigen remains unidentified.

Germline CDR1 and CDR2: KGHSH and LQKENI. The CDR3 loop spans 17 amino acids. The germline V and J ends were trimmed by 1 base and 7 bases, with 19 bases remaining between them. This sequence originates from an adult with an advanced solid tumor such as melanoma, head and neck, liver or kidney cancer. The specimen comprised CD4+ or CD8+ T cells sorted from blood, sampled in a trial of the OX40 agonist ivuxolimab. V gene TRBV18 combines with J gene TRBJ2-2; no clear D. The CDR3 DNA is TGTGCCAGCTCACCACTCCTCTGGACGGACCAGATCGGGGAGCTGTTTTTT. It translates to CASSPLLWTDQIGELFF.